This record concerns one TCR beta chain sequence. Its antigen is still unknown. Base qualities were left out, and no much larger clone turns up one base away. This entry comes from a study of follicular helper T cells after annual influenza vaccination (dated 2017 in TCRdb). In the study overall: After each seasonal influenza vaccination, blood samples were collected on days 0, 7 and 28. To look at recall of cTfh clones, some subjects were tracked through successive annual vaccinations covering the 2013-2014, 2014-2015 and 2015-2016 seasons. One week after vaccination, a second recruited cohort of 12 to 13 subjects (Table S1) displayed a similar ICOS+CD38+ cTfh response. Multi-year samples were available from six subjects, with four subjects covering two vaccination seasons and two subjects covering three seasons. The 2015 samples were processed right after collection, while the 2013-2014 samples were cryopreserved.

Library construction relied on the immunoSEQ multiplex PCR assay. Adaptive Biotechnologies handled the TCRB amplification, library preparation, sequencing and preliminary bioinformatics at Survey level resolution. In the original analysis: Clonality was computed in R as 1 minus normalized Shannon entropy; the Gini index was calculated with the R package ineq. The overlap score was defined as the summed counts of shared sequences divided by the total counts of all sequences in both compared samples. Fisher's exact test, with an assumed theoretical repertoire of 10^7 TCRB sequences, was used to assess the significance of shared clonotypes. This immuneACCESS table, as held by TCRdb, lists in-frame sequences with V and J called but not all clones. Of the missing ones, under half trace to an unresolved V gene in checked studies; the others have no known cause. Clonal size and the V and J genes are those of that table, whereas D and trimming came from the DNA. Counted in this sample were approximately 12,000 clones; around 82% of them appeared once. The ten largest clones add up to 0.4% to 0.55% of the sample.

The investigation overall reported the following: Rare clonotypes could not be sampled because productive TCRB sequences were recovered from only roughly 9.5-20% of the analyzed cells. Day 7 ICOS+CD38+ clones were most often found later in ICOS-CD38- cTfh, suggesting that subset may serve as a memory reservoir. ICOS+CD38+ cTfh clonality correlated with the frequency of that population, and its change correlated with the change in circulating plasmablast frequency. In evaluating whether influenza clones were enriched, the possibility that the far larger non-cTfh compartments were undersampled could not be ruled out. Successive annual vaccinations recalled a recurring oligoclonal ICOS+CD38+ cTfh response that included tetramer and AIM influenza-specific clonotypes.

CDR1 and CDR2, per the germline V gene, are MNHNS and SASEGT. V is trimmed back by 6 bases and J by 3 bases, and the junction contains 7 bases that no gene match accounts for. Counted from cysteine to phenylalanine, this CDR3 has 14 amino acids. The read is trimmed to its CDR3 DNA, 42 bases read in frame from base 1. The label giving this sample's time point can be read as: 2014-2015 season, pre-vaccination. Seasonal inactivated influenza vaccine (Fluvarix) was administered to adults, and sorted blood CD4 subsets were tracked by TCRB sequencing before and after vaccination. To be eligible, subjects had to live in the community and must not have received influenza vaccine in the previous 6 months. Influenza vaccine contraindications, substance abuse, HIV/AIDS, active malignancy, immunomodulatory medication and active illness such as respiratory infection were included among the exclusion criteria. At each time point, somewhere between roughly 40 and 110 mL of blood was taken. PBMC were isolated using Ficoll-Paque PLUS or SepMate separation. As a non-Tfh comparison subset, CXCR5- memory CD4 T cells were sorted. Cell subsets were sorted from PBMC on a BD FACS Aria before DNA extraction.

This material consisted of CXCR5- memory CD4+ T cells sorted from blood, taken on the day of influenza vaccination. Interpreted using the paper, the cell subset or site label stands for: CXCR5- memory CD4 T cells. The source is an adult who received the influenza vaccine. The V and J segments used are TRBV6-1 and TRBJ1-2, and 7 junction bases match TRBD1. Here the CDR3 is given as CASRRAGGDYGYTF. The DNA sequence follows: TGTGCCAGCAGGCGCGCAGGGGGGGACTATGGCTACACCTTC.